This T cell receptor (beta chain) was profiled in a study of T cell responses to AZD1222 COVID-19 vaccine. Regarding this clone: Its specificity is not known.

Germline V gene sequence: CDR1 SGHNT, CDR2 YYREEE (reference sequence). V was shortened by 4 bases and J by 1 base, with 15 bases between the two germline ends. The CDR3 is made up of 15 amino acids. Assay used: immunoSEQ multiplex PCR; TCRdb lists only in-frame clones, some missing. The data contain 140,000 to 150,000 clones, roughly 90% of them singletons. Study outcomes and limitations: With two AZD1222 doses given, Spike-specific TCR breadth and depth both rose. Regions 160-218 and 743-854 dominated among vaccine-associated CD4 TCRs spanning spike. Targeting of unmutated variant regions was reportedly seen in nearly half of spike-specific TCRs.

The genes are TRBV5-4 and TRBJ2-7, with D possibly TRBD1 on 8 matching bases. The sequence was obtained from an adult in good health. The material sequenced was peripheral blood, taken on day 0 of AZD1222 vaccination. This CDR3 is CASSRTGRASYEQYF. The CDR3 coding sequence is TGTGCCAGCAGCAGGACAGGGAGGGCGTCCTACGAGCAGTACTTC.